This T cell receptor beta chain came from a study of monozygotic twins with cystic fibrosis. Whole-study findings and limits: Co-twins had the most similar V usage for 13 of 16 pairs, J for 8.

Comments on this clone: The target antigen is unknown.

The germline CDR1 and CDR2 sequences are MGHRA and YSYEKL. This CDR3 is 16 amino acids long. V lost 1 base and J 1 base, leaving 10 bases between the germline ends. Sequenced by immunoSEQ multiplex PCR; TCRdb stores in-frame clones only, minus some. This sample carries around 11,000 clones, more than 95% of them seen once, and the ten largest clones take 0.83%. This chain connects TRBV4-1 to TRBJ1-4; D is unresolved. Material: blood. The clonotype was recovered from a boy aged 5 to 17 with cystic fibrosis. The CDR3 loop is CASSQADMRTNEKLFF. The CDR3 DNA follows: TGCGCCAGCAGCCAAGCGGATATGAGAACTAATGAAAAACTGTTTTTT.